A single sample gave rise to the 15 T cell receptor beta chains below, sequenced in a study of T cell clonotyping in hematopoietic cell transplantation. Sample time point: recipient sample about 28 days before transplant, after cytoreduction. Here immunoSEQ multiplex PCR was the method, and the copy in TCRdb shows in-frame clones only, minus some. The table lists more than 70,000 clones, almost 97% of them singletons. The sample here was peripheral blood mononuclear cells, taken before stem cell transplant. The receptors originated from a woman aged 45-59 years with acute myeloid leukemia. Some clones in this sample may be carry-over from other donors' samples.

This chain uses TRBV7-8 with TRBJ1-1; D is uncertain. This CDR3 has 14 residues. Germline V gene sequence: CDR1 SGHVS, CDR2 FQNEAQ. Deletions cut 5 bases from V and 0 bases from J, with 10 bases between. The CDR3, as DNA: TGTGCCAGCAGCCCGAACGTGTTGAACACTGAAGCTTTCTTT. Residues: CASSPNVLNTEAFF.

The rearrangement joins TRBV28 to TRBJ1-1; D is perhaps TRBD1 (6 bases). Trimming cost V 2 bases and J 0 bases, with 7 bases left between them. Germline values: CDR1 MDHEN, CDR2 SYDVKM. This CDR3 has 14 amino acids. The CDR3 region is CASSLGQLNTEAFF. CDR3 DNA sequence: TGTGCCAGCAGTTTAGGACAGTTGAACACTGAAGCTTTCTTT.

The gene calls are TRBV28 and TRBJ1-2; D possibly corresponds to TRBD1 (5 bases). Between the trimmed V and J ends, which lost 8 bases and 4 bases, there was a span of 11 bases. Germline V lookup: CDR1 MDHEN, CDR2 SYDVKM. CDR3 length: 12 amino acids. In nucleotides, the CDR3 is TGTGCCAGCTGGGGGTTAAGCTATGGCTACACCTTC. This gives the protein CASWGLSYGYTF.

The J gene is TRBJ1-1, the V gene TRBV30; TRBD1 agrees at 7 bases. From germline, CDR1 is GTSNPN and CDR2 SVGIG (reference sequence). The CDR3 loop spans 12 amino acids. After removal of 5 bases from V and 4 bases from J, the junction contained 4 bases not matched to a gene. The CDR3 protein is CAWGTATTEAFF. The CDR3 nucleotides are TGTGCCTGGGGGACAGCCACCACTGAAGCTTTCTTT.

The gene calls are TRBV11-3 and TRBJ2-7; 7 nucleotides align to TRBD1. V trimming: 5 bases; J trimming: 0 bases; junction bases outside the gene matches: 7. CDR1 is SGHNT, CDR2 YENEEA, per germline. The CDR3 is made up of 15 amino acids. The CDR3 is CASSPRDSNSYEQYF. CDR3 sequence (DNA): TGTGCCAGCAGCCCGAGGGACAGCAACTCCTACGAGCAGTACTTC.

V is TRBV5-4 and J is TRBJ1-5; unclear D gene. This CDR3 contains 12 residues. Trimming removed 4 bases from V and 4 bases from J, with 6 bases in between. CDR1 and CDR2 (germline): SGHNT, YYREEE (reference sequence). DNA for the CDR3: TGTGCCAGCAGCCAAGGAAATCAGCCCCAGCATTTT. Its protein is CASSQGNQPQHF.

The chain uses TRBV15 and TRBJ1-1, with TRBD1 identical over 9 bases. This CDR3 has 13 amino acids. Trimming at V came to 1 base and at J to 10 bases, leaving 4 bases not matched to a gene. Germline CDR1 is LNHNV and CDR2 is YYDKDF (reference sequence). This CDR3 is CATSRAGTGRAFF. Written as DNA, the CDR3 is TGTGCCACCAGCAGAGCCGGGACAGGGAGAGCTTTCTTT.

The chain is built from TRBV2 and TRBJ2-7; D call uncertain. CDR3 length: 13 amino acids. Deletions cut 3 bases from V and 3 bases from J, with 9 bases between. Germline-derived CDR1 and CDR2 are SNHLY and FYNNEI. CDR3 sequence reads: CASSEYLNYEQYF. The CDR3 DNA sequence: TGTGCCAGCAGTGAGTACTTAAACTACGAGCAGTACTTC.

The chain has TRBV29-1 and TRBJ1-1; the match to TRBD1 covers 8 bases. The CDR3 covers 15 residues. V shed 7 bases, J shed 1 base, and the junction held 11 bases outside the gene matches. CDR1 is SQVTM and CDR2 is ANQGSEA in the germline V gene. The CDR3 DNA is TGCAGCGCTCAATTTTCAACAGGGGGGAACACTGAAGCTTTCTTT. Protein: CSAQFSTGGNTEAFF.

The chain couples TRBV28 to TRBJ2-2; D not certain. The V gene lost 1 base and the J gene lost 7 bases, with 10 bases spanning the gap. Germline V lookup: CDR1 MDHEN, CDR2 SYDVKM. The CDR3 runs 14 residues. CDR3 protein: CASSLSRTSGELFF. CDR3 nucleotide sequence: TGTGCCAGCAGTTTATCGAGGACGAGCGGGGAGCTGTTTTTT.

This chain links TRBV9 with TRBJ1-2; D unclear. Germline loops: CDR1 SGDLS, CDR2 YYNGEE. V lost 0 bases and J 2 bases, leaving 8 bases between the germline ends. The CDR3 loop spans 14 amino acids. CDR3 in DNA: TGTGCCAGCAGCGTAGCTCGAGGAAACTATGGCTACACCTTC. Its translation: CASSVARGNYGYTF.

This chain connects TRBV6-1 to TRBJ2-3, with no clear D. Trimming stripped 3 bases from V and 1 base from J, with 5 bases between. The germline gives CDR1 MNHNS, CDR2 SASEGT. There are 13 residues in the CDR3. As DNA, the CDR3 is TGTGCCAGCAGTGAGGGCCGCACAGATACGCAGTATTTT. The encoded protein is CASSEGRTDTQYF.

CDR3 nucleotides: TGTGCCAGCAGTGAAGCGTCCTTTGGGGGCGGCTACACCTTC. This codes for CASSEASFGGGYTF. The chain couples TRBV6-1 to TRBJ1-2, with TRBD1 as a possible D gene (6 bases). The CDR3 consists of 14 residues. In germline, CDR1 is MNHNS, CDR2 SASEGT. V lost 0 bases and J 8 bases, leaving 13 bases between the germline ends.

The CDR3: CASSKGDRGGNEQFF. In nucleotides, the CDR3 is TGTGCCAGCAGCAAGGGGGACAGGGGAGGGAATGAGCAGTTCTTC. This chain links TRBV11-3 with TRBJ2-1; TRBD1 agrees at 10 bases. There are 15 residues in the CDR3. Germline CDR1 reads SGHNT; CDR2 reads YENEEA. J was trimmed by 7 bases and V by 5 bases; bases with no gene match: 8.

This chain uses TRBV2 with TRBJ2-7; TRBD2 matches at 9 bases. Trimming cost V 6 bases and J 0 bases; bases outside gene matches: 6. This CDR3 comprises 15 residues. Germline CDR1 SNHLY, CDR2 FYNNEI. The CDR3 loop is CASRASGVSSYEQYF. The CDR3 bases are TGTGCCAGCAGGGCTAGCGGGGTCAGCTCCTACGAGCAGTACTTC.